The clone carrying this T cell receptor (beta chain) was seen more than once but under ten times. Germline and junction disagree at one end, which may indicate a read error. Per the authors' pipeline: It was from reference gene primer amplification that nucleated cell counts were estimated. TCRdb keeps only in-frame clones here, not all; method: immunoSEQ multiplex PCR. D and trimming come from the DNA, and the V and J calls and clone size come from that table. The sample contains fewer than 300,000 clones, under 90% of which appear only once. Per the germline V gene, CDR1 is LNHDA and CDR2 is SQIVND (reference sequence). This CDR3 is built from 13 residues. This entry belongs to a study of blood T cell repertoires in COVID-19. Turning to the study itself: Whether acute or convalescent, the COVID-19 samples came from the United States, Italy and Spain. Sample material is recorded as cDNA or gDNA derived from T cells, B-cell-depleted T cells, or PBMCs.

Sequencing was carried out using peripheral blood. This receptor was obtained from a human donor in a cohort sampled during active COVID-19. This chain connects TRBV19 to TRBJ1-2; TRBD1 aligns across 10 bases. The CDR3 reads CASSIDRGRVVSF. CDR3 coding DNA: TGTGCCAGTAGTATCGACAGGGGGCGGGTGGTATCCTTC.